These 11 T cell receptor beta chains originate from one sample sequenced in a study of radiation and T cells in renal cell carcinoma. Treatment specified: treatment-naive control, cytoreductive nephrectomy. This table comes from immunoSEQ multiplex PCR, and its TCRdb copy is limited to in-frame clones, with some not included. The sample holds tens of thousands of clones, over 50% seen once. The sample here was tumor tissue, taken from a patient whose treatment was nephrectomy without radiotherapy. All receptors come from a human donor with renal cell carcinoma.

The chain employs TRBV30 and TRBJ1-2; unclear D gene. This CDR3 has 14 residues. The germline gives CDR1 GTSNPN, CDR2 SVGIG (reference sequence). V lost 1 base and J lost 1, with 10 bases in between. The CDR3 sequence: CAWSEFTVNYGYTF. The CDR3 DNA is TGTGCCTGGAGTGAATTCACAGTTAACTATGGCTACACCTTC.

The chain joins TRBV2 to TRBJ2-3, with TRBD2 identical over 9 bases. J lost 1 base, V lost 2 bases, and 4 bases had no gene match. Germline CDR1 and CDR2: SNHLY and FYNNEI. This CDR3 contains 16 residues. This CDR3 reads CASSEQRGAGTDTQYF. CDR3 nucleotides: TGTGCCAGCAGTGAACAGCGGGGGGCCGGCACAGATACGCAGTATTTT.

As DNA, the CDR3 is TGCGCCAGCAGCTTGGCTCAGGGGGCCACTGAAGCTTTCTTT. Translated: CASSLAQGATEAFF. V is TRBV5-1 and J is TRBJ1-1; 8 bases map to TRBD1. The CDR3 consists of 14 residues. CDR1 and CDR2 from the germline V gene are SGHRS and YFSETQ. The V gene end was trimmed by 0 bases and the J gene end by 4 bases; junction bases not matched to a gene: 2.

There are a few counts of this clone. This sequence joins TRBV7-9 and TRBJ2-1; 9 bases match TRBD2. With 2 bases clipped from V and 9 bases from J, the junction kept 11 bases outside the gene matches. The CDR3 loop spans 16 amino acids. Germline V CDR1 and CDR2: SEHNR, FQNEAQ (reference sequence). The CDR3 DNA reads TGTGCCAGCAGCTTACCAGCTAGCGGGGCCCCCACTGAGCAGTTCTTC. Its protein product is CASSLPASGAPTEQFF. The full variable domain, completed using reference TRBV7-9 and TRBJ2-1, is DTGVSQNPRHKITKRGQNVTFRCDPISEHNRLYWYRQTLGQGPEFLTYFQNEAQLEKSRLLSDRFSAERPKGSFSTLEIQRTEQGDSAMYLCASSLPASGAPTEQFFGPGTRLTVL.

The chain carries TRBV9 and TRBJ1-2; 7 bases are shared with TRBD1. Germline V gene sequence: CDR1 SGDLS, CDR2 YYNGEE. The CDR3 length is 14 residues. Germline trimming cut 0 bases from V and 4 bases from J; bases unmatched to any gene: 3. The CDR3 here is CASSVAGQSYGYTF. In DNA form, the CDR3 reads TGTGCCAGCAGCGTAGCGGGACAGTCCTATGGCTACACCTTC.

The chain combines TRBV4-3 with TRBJ2-5; D not resolved. Germline CDR1 is LGHNA and CDR2 is YSLEER. Trimming shortened V by 0 bases and J by 4 bases, and 9 bases separated the two germline ends. CDR3 length equals 14 residues. In DNA form, the CDR3 reads TGCGCCAGCAGCCAAGAGATCAGGCGAGAGACCCAGTACTTC. This gives the protein CASSQEIRRETQYF.

The chain has TRBV19 and TRBJ1-6; D uncertain. The CDR3 has 15 amino acids. V gave up 8 bases and J gave up 8 bases, with 19 bases separating them. The germline gives CDR1 LNHDA, CDR2 SQIVND (reference sequence). The CDR3 protein is CASAETRSMDSPLHF. The CDR3 nucleotides are TGTGCCAGTGCTGAAACGAGAAGCATGGATTCACCCCTCCACTTT.

The rearrangement uses TRBV19 and TRBJ1-2; D gene uncertain. The ends were cut back, 5 bases at V and 3 bases at J, with 13 bases in the middle. Germline V gene data show CDR1 as LNHDA and CDR2 as SQIVND (reference sequence). This CDR3 spans 14 amino acids. CDR3 sequence: CASSARYNHYGYTF. The CDR3 DNA follows: TGTGCCAGTAGTGCCCGGTACAACCACTATGGCTACACCTTC.

This clone counts as medium-sized (0.01 to 0.1%). The genes are TRBV27 and TRBJ1-2; D gene unclear. Trimming left V 6 bases short and J 0 bases short, with 11 bases between. The CDR3 loop spans 14 amino acids. Germline CDR1 is MNHEY and CDR2 is SMNVEV (reference sequence). CDR3 sequence: CASSISGANYGYTF. The CDR3 nucleotides are TGTGCCAGCAGCATCTCCGGAGCTAACTATGGCTACACCTTC.

The rearrangement links TRBV2 to TRBJ2-6; D remains ambiguous. V was trimmed by 0 bases and J by 0 bases, leaving 9 bases between them. This CDR3 spans 17 amino acids. CDR1 SNHLY and CDR2 FYNNEI come from the germline V gene. CDR3 sequence: CASSEAPKISGANVLTF. Here the CDR3 DNA reads TGTGCCAGCAGTGAAGCGCCCAAGATCTCTGGGGCCAACGTCCTGACTTTC. The whole variable domain, remainder taken from reference TRBV2 and TRBJ2-6, is EPEVTQTPSHQVTQMGQEVILRCVPISNHLYFYWYRQILGQKVEFLVSFYNNEISEKSEIFDDQFSVERPDGSNFTLKIRSTKLEDSAMYFCASSEAPKISGANVLTFGAGSRLTVL.

The J gene is TRBJ1-2, the V gene TRBV29-1; 8 bases align to TRBD1. The CDR3 sequence is 13 residues long. CDR1 is SQVTM and CDR2 is ANQGSEA in the germline V gene. The ends lost 6 bases at V and 11 bases at J; junction bases unmatched: 14. CDR3 residues: CSVDRGQTYPYTF. DNA of the CDR3: TGCAGCGTCGACAGGGGCCAGACCTATCCTTACACCTTC.